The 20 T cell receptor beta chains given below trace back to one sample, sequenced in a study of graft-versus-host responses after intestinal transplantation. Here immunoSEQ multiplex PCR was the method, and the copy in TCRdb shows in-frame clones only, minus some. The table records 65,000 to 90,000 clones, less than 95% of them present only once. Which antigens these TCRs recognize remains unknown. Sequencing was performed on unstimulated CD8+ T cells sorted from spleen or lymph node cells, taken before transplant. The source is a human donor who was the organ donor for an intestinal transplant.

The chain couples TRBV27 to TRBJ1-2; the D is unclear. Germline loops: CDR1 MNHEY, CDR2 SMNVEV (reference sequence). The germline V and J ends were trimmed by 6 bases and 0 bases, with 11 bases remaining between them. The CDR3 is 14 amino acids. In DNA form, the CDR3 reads TGTGCCAGCAGCGAGACCGGGACTAACTATGGCTACACCTTC. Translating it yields CASSETGTNYGYTF.

The CDR3 here is CASSLAGGVGEQYF. As DNA, the CDR3 is TGTGCCAGCAGCTTGGCCGGGGGAGTGGGTGAGCAGTACTTC. The rearrangement joins TRBV5-8 to TRBJ2-5, with D possibly TRBD2 on 6 matching bases. The CDR3 consists of 14 residues. Germline CDR1 reads SGHTS; CDR2 reads YDEGEE. The V end lost 0 bases, the J end lost 11 bases, and 17 bases lay between the germline ends.

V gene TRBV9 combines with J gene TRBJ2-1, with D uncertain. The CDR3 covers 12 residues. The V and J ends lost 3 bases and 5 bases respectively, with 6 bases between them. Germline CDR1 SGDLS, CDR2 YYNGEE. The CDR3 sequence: CASSAQNNEQFF. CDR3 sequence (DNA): TGTGCCAGCAGCGCACAAAACAATGAGCAGTTCTTC.

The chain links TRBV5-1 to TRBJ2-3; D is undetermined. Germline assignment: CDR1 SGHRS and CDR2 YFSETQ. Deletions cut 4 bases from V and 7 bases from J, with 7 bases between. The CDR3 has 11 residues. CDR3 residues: CASSIRYTQYF. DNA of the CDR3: TGCGCCAGCAGCATTAGGTATACGCAGTATTTT.

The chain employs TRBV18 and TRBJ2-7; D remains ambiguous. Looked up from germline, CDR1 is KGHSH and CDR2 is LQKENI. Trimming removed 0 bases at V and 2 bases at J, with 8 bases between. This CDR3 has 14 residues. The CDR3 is CASSPPGQPYEQYF. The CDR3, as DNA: TGTGCCAGCTCACCACCGGGCCAGCCCTACGAGCAGTACTTC.

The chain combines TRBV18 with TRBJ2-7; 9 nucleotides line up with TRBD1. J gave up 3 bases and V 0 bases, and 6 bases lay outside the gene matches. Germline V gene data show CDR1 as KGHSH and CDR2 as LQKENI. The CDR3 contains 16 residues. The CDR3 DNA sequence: TGTGCCAGCTCACCACCGAGCACGGACAGGGGCTACGAGCAGTACTTC. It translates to CASSPPSTDRGYEQYF.

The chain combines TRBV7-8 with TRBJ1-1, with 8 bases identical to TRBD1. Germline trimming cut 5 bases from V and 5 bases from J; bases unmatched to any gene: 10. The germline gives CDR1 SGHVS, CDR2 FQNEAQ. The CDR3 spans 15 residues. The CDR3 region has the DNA TGTGCCAGCAGCCTGTGGACAGGGAGGGGGACTGAAGCTTTCTTT. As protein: CASSLWTGRGTEAFF.

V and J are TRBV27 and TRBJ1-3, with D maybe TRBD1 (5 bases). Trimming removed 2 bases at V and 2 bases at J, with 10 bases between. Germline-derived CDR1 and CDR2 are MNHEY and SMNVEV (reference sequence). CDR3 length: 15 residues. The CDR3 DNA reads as TGTGCCAGCAGTTTAAATGGGGCACCTGGAAACACCATATATTTT. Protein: CASSLNGAPGNTIYF.

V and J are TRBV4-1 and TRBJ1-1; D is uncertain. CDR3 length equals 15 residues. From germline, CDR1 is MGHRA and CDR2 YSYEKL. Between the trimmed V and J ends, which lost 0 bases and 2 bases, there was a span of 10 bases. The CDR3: CASSQEVQVNTEAFF. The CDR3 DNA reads TGCGCCAGCAGCCAAGAGGTGCAGGTAAACACTGAAGCTTTCTTT.

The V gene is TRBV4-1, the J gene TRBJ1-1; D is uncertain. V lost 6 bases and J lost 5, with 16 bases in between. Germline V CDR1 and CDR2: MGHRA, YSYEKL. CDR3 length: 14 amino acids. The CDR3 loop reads CASRVEPGPTEAFF. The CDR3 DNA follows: TGCGCCAGCAGGGTCGAGCCAGGCCCGACTGAAGCTTTCTTT.

The CDR3 sequence: CASSVTSGSSYNEQFF. CDR3 coding DNA: TGTGCCAGCAGCGTTACTAGCGGGAGTTCGTACAATGAGCAGTTCTTC. This chain connects TRBV11-2 to TRBJ2-1, with 11 nucleotides matching TRBD2. This CDR3 comprises 16 residues. V was pared by 5 bases and J by 4 bases, with 7 bases of the junction left unmatched. CDR1 and CDR2 (germline): SGHAT, FQNNGV. Based on the CDR3 plus reference TRBV11-2 and TRBJ2-1, the full variable domain is EAGVAQSPRYKIIEKRQSVAFWCNPISGHATLYWYQQILGQGPKLLIQFQNNGVVDDSQLPKDRFSAERLKGVDSTLKIQPAKLEDSAVYLCASSVTSGSSYNEQFFGPGTRLTVL.

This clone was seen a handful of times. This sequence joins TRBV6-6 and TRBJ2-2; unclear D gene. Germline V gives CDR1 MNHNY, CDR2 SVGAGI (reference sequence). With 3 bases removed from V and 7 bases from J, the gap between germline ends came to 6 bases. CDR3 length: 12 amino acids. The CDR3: CASSYGVGELFF. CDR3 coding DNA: TGTGCCAGCAGTTATGGAGTCGGGGAGCTGTTTTTT.

The CDR3 bases are TGCAGCGCCGCCGACGGGAGCTCCTACAATGAGCAGTTCTTC. This codes for CSAADGSSYNEQFF. This sequence joins TRBV29-1 and TRBJ2-1; D perhaps matches TRBD2 (6 bases). The germline V gene encodes CDR1 SQVTM and CDR2 ANQGSEA. V was clipped by 7 bases and J by 0 bases, with 13 bases between them. The CDR3 has 14 amino acids.

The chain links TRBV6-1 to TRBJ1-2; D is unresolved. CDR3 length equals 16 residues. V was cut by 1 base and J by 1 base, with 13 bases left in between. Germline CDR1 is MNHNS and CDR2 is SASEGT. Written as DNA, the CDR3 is TGTGCCAGCAGTGAAGGTCGTTACGGTGATAACTATGGCTACACCTTC. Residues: CASSEGRYGDNYGYTF.

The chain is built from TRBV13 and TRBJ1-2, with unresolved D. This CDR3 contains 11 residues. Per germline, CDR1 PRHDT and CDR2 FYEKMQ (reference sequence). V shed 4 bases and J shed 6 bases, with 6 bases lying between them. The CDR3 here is CASSWGNGYTF. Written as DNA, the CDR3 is TGTGCCAGCAGCTGGGGAAATGGCTACACCTTC.

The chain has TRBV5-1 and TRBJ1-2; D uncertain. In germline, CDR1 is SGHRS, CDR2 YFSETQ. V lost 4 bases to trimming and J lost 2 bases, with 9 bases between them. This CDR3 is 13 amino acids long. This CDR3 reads CASSADLNYGYTF. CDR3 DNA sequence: TGCGCCAGCAGCGCTGACTTGAACTATGGCTACACCTTC.

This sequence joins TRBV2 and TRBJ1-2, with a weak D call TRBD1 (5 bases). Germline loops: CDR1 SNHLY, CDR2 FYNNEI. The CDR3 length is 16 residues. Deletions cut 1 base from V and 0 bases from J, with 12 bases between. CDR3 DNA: TGTGCCAGCAGTGAAGGGGGGACCGCTGCTAACTATGGCTACACCTTC. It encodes CASSEGGTAANYGYTF.

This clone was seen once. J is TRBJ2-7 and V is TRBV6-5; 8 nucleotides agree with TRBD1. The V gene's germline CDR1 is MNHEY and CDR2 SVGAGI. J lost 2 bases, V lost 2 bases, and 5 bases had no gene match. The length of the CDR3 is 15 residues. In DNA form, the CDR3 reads TGTGCCAGCAGTTACGGGACAGGCATAACCTACGAGCAGTACTTC. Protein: CASSYGTGITYEQYF.

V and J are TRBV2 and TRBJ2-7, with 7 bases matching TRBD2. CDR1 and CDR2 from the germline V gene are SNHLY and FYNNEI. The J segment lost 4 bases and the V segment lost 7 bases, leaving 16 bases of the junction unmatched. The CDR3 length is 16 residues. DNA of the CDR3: TGTGCCAGCAACCGCCGCGAACTGCGGGGGTTTTACGAGCAGTACTTC. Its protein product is CASNRRELRGFYEQYF.

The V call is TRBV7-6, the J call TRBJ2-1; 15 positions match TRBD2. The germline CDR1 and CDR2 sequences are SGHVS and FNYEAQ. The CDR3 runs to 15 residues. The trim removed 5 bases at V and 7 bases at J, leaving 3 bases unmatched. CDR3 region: CASSQGLAGGNEQFF. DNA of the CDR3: TGTGCCAGCAGCCAAGGACTAGCGGGGGGGAATGAGCAGTTCTTC.